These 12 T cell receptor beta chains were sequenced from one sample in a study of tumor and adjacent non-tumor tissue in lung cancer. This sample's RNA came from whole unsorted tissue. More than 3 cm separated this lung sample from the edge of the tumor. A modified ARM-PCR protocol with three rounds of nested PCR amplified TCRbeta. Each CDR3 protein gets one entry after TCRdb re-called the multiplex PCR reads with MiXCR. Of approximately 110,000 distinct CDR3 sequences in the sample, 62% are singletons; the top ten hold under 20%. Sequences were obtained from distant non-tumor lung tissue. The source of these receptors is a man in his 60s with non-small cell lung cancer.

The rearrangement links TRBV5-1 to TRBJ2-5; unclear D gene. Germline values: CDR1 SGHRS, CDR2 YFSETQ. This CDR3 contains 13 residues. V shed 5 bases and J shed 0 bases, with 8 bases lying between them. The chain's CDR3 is CASSRSDQETQYF. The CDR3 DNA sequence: TGCGCCAGCAGTAGATCAGACCAAGAGACCCAGTACTTC.

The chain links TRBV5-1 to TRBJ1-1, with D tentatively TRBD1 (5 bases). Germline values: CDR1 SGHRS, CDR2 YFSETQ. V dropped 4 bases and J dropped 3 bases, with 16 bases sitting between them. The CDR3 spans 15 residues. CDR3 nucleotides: TGCGCCAGCAGCCTTCCCAGGACATCGGACACTGAAGCTTTCTTT. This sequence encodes CASSLPRTSDTEAFF.

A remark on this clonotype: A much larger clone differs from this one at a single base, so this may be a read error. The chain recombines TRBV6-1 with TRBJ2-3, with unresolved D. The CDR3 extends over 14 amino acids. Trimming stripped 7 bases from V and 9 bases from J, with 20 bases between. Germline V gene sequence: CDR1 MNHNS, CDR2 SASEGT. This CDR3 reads CASMRMGTQITQYF. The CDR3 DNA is TGTGCCAGCATGAGAATGGGAACACAGATAACGCAGTATTTT.

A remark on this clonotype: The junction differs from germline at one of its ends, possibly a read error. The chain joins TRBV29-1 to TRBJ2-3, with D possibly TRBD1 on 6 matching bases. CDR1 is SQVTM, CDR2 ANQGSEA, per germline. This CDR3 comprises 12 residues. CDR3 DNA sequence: TGCAGCCACAGGGTGAGCACAGATACGCAATATTTT. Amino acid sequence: CSHRVSTDTQYF.

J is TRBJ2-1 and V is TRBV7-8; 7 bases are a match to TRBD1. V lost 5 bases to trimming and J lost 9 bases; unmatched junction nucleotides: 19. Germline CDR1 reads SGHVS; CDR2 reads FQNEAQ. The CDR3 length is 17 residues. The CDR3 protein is CASSPAGLAGGHIEQFF. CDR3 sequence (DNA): TGTGCCAGCAGCCCCGCGGGCCTAGCAGGGGGACACATTGAGCAGTTCTTC.

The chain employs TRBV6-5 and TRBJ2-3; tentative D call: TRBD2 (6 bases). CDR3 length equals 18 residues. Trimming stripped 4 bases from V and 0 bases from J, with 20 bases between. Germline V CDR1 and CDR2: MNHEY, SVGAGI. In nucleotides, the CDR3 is TGTGCCAGCAGTTCATCCCCCCCTAGCGTGGTTAGCACAGATACGCAGTATTTT. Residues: CASSSSPPSVVSTDTQYF.

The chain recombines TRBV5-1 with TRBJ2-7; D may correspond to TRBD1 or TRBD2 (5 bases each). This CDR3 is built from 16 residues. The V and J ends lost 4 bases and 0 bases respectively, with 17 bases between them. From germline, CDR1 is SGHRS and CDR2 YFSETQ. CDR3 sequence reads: CASSEVRLGTSYEQYF. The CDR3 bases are TGCGCCAGCAGCGAAGTACGGTTGGGGACCTCCTACGAGCAGTACTTC.

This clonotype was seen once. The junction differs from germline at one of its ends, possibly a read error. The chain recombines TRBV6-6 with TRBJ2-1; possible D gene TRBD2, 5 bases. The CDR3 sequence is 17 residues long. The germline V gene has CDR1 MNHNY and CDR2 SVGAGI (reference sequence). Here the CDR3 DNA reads TGTGCCAGCGGTTACTCCGATGGCAGGAGGCTATACAATGAGCAGTTCTTC. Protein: CASGYSDGRRLYNEQFF.

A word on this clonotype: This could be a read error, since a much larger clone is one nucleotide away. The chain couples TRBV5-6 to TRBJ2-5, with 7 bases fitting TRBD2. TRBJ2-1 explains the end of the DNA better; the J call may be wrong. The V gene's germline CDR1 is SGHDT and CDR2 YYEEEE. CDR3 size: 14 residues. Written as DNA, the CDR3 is TGTGCCAGCAGCCGAATAGCGGCGCGGGAGACCCAGTTCTTC. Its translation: CASSRIAARETQFF.

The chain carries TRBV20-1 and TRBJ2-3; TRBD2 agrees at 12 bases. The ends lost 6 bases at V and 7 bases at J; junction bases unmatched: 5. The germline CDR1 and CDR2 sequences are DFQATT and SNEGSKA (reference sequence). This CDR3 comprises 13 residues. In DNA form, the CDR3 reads TGCAGTGCCCCGCTAGCGGGAGGGAATACGCAGTATTTT. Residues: CSAPLAGGNTQYF.

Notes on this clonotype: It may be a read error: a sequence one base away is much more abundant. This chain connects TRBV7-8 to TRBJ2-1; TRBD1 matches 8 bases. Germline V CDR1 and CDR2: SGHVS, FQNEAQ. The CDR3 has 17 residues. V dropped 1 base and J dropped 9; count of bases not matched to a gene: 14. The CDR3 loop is CASSLVGGQGAPREQFF. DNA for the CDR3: TGTGCCAGCAGCTTAGTAGGTGGGCAGGGGGCGCCTCGTGAGCAGTTCTTC. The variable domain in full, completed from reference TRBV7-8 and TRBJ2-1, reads GAGVSQSPRYKVAKRGQDVALRCDPISGHVSLFWYQQALGQGPEFLTYFQNEAQLDKSGLPSDRFFAERPEGSVSTLKIQRTQQEDSAVYLCASSLVGGQGAPREQFFGPGTRLTVL.

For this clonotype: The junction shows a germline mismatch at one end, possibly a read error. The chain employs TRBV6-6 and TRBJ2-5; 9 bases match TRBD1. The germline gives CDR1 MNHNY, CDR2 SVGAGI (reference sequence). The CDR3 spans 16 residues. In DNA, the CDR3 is TGTGCCGGCACTCCCCCGGGACAGGGTTACCAAGAGACCCAGTACTTT. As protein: CAGTPPGQGYQETQYF.